A single sample gave rise to the 10 T cell receptor beta chains below, sequenced in a study of T-cell memory formation after mild COVID-19. TCRdb re-derived calls from the 5' RACE reads in MiXCR, one entry per CDR3 protein. The sample holds 350,000 or so distinct CDR3 sequences, approximately 22% seen once. Sequencing used PBMCs or a T cell subset sorted from them (not recorded which). The receptors were sampled from a man in his late teens or twenties who had mild COVID-19 (a few samples of this study predate the infection). Cell type and time point are not known.

This clonotype was counted a few times. V is TRBV30 and J is TRBJ1-5; the D gene is possibly TRBD1 (5 bases). Deletions cut 0 bases from V and 7 bases from J, with 13 bases between. This CDR3 is 14 amino acids long. CDR1 is GTSNPN and CDR2 is SVGIG in the germline V gene (reference sequence). The CDR3 nucleotides are TGTGCCTGGAGTGTAGGGACTGTCGGACAGCCCCAGCATTTT. It encodes CAWSVGTVGQPQHF.

This clonotype was detected a few times. The V gene is TRBV15, the J gene TRBJ2-6; D not certain. Germline V gene lookup returns CDR1 LNHNV and CDR2 YYDKDF (reference sequence). The CDR3 runs 16 residues. V was clipped by 2 bases and J by 0 bases, with 8 bases between them. The CDR3 sequence: CATSRSGRSGANVLTF. The CDR3 DNA reads as TGTGCCACCAGCAGATCCGGACGCTCTGGGGCCAACGTCCTGACTTTC.

This chain uses TRBV4-1 with TRBJ2-5; 12 bases fit TRBD2. Germline loops: CDR1 MGHRA, CDR2 YSYEKL. J was trimmed by 3 bases and V by 4 bases; bases with no gene match: 6. This CDR3 has 16 amino acids. CDR3 residues: CASSPLGLAGKETQYF. In DNA, the CDR3 is TGCGCCAGCAGCCCGCTCGGACTAGCGGGGAAAGAGACCCAGTACTTC.

The table lists this clonotype with a few counts. This chain links TRBV5-6 with TRBJ1-2; TRBD1 agrees at 8 bases. Per the germline V gene, CDR1 is SGHDT and CDR2 is YYEEEE. The CDR3 contains 13 residues. J was trimmed by 1 base and V by 8 bases; bases with no gene match: 4. The CDR3 protein is CASSDRVNYGYTF. In nucleotides, the CDR3 is TGTGCCAGTTCGGACAGGGTTAACTATGGCTACACCTTC.

This clonotype occurred a few times. The CDR3 DNA is TGCGCCAGCAGCTTGGTCAGGGGAGGAGAGACCCAGTACTTC. This gives the protein CASSLVRGGETQYF. This chain connects TRBV5-1 to TRBJ2-5; D may be TRBD1 or TRBD2 (6 bases each). V was cut by 0 bases and J by 4 bases, with 10 bases left in between. Per germline, CDR1 SGHRS and CDR2 YFSETQ. The CDR3 has 14 amino acids.

The chain recombines TRBV7-9 with TRBJ2-3, with 15 bases that match TRBD2. CDR1 is SEHNR and CDR2 is FQNEAQ in the germline V gene (reference sequence). The CDR3 spans 18 residues. Trimming cost V 5 bases and J 4 bases; bases outside gene matches: 10. CDR3 sequence reads: CASSPWTSGGERADTQYF. The CDR3 coding sequence is TGTGCCAGCAGCCCATGGACTAGCGGGGGGGAGAGGGCAGATACGCAGTATTTT.

This clonotype was seen only a few times. This chain connects TRBV4-1 to TRBJ2-7; TRBD1 matches at 11 bases. CDR1 is MGHRA, CDR2 YSYEKL, per germline. This CDR3 has 14 residues. V lost 8 bases to trimming and J lost 0 bases; unmatched junction nucleotides: 3. In nucleotides, the CDR3 is TGCGCCAGCGTGGGACAGGGGGGCTCCTACGAGCAGTACTTC. It codes for CASVGQGGSYEQYF.

This chain joins TRBV20-1 and TRBJ1-3; D remains ambiguous. There are 11 residues in the CDR3. The V gene's germline CDR1 is DFQATT and CDR2 SNEGSKA (reference sequence). The CDR3 nucleotides are TGCAGCCCCCGCTCTGGAAACACCATATATTTT. This gives the protein CSPRSGNTIYF.

V usage is TRBV20-1 and J usage is TRBJ2-7; 7 bases are a match to TRBD1. Germline CDR1 reads DFQATT; CDR2 reads SNEGSKA (reference sequence). This CDR3 is built from 13 residues. The V and J ends lost 3 bases and 4 bases, in that order; junction bases with no gene match: 6. The CDR3 sequence is CSASKGGTYEQYV. The DNA of the CDR3 is TGCAGTGCTAGTAAAGGGGGCACATACGAGCAGTACGTC.

This clonotype has just a few counts. The rearrangement joins TRBV10-3 to TRBJ1-1, with 7 bases aligning to TRBD1. Trimming took 5 bases from V and 5 from J; bases not matched to a gene: 11. The germline V gene has CDR1 ENHRY and CDR2 SYGVKD. The CDR3 has 15 residues. CDR3 loop: CAISPAGGRDTEAFF. For the CDR3, the DNA is TGTGCCATCAGTCCAGCAGGGGGGCGAGATACTGAAGCTTTCTTT.